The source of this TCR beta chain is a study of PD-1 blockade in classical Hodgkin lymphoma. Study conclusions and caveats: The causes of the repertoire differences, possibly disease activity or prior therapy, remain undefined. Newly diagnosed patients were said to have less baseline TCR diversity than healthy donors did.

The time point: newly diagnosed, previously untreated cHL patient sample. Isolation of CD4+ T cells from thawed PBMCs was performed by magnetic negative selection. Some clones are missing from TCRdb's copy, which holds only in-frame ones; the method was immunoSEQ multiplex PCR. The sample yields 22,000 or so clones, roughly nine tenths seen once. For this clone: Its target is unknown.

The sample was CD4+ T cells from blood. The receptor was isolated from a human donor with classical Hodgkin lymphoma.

The CDR3 spells CASSFTGGGTDTQYF. In DNA, the CDR3 is TGCGCCAGCAGCTTTACCGGGGGAGGCACAGATACGCAGTATTTT. This sequence joins TRBV5-1 and TRBJ2-3; possible D gene TRBD2, 6 bases. The CDR3 consists of 15 residues. The V gene lost 2 bases and the J gene lost 1 base, with 11 bases spanning the gap. Germline V gives CDR1 SGHRS, CDR2 YFSETQ.